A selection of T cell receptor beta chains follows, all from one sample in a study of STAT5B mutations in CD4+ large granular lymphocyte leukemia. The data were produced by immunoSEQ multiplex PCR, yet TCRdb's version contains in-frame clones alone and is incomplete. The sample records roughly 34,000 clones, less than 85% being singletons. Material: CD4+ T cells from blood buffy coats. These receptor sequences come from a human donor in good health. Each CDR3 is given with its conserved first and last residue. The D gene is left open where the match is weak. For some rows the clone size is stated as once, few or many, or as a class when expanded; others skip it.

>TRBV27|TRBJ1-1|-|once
CASAAGASQGTRAEAFF
TGTGCCAGCGCCGCCGGAGCCTCCCAAGGGACACGTGCTGAAGCTTTCTTT
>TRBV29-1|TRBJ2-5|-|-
CSQGAGKETQYF
TGCAGCCAAGGGGCAGGGAAAGAGACCCAGTACTTC
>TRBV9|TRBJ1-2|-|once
CASSPRRGPGRANYGYTF
TGTGCCAGCAGCCCCCGCCGGGGACCTGGACGAGCTAACTATGGCTACACCTTC
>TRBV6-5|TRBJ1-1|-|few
CASSYSGRAMNTEAFF
TGTGCCAGCAGTTACTCGGGCAGGGCCATGAACACTGAAGCTTTCTTT
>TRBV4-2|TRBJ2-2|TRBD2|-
CASSPLAGGKSGELFF
TGTGCCAGCAGCCCTCTAGCGGGGGGGAAATCCGGGGAGCTGTTTTTT
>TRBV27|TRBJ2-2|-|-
CASSQSRWGELFF
TGTGCCAGCAGCCAATCGCGGTGGGGGGAGCTGTTTTTT
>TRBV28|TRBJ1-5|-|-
CASTTNNQPQHF
TGTGCCAGCACAACTAACAATCAGCCCCAGCATTTT
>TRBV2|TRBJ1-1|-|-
CASKAGRGRVSGNTEAFF
TGTGCCAGCAAGGCAGGGCGAGGTCGAGTTTCTGGGAACACTGAAGCTTTCTTT
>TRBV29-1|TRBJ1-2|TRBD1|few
CSVEDRIYGYTF
TGCAGCGTTGAGGACAGGATCTATGGCTACACCTTC
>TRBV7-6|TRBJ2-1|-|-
CASSLEAGSSYNEQFF
TGTGCCAGCAGCTTAGAGGCAGGGAGCTCCTACAATGAGCAGTTCTTC
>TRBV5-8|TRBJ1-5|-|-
CASSPRQQNQPQHF
TGTGCCAGCAGCCCTAGACAGCAGAATCAGCCCCAGCATTTT
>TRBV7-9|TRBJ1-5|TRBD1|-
CASSLEGQVRGQPQHF
TGTGCCAGCAGCTTAGAGGGACAGGTGAGAGGACAGCCCCAGCATTTT
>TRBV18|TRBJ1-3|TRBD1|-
CASSTGPGNTIYF
TGTGCCAGCTCGACAGGGCCCGGAAACACCATATATTTT
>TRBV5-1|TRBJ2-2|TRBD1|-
CASSLPGQGAVGELFF
TGCGCCAGCAGCTTGCCGGGACAGGGGGCTGTCGGGGAGCTGTTTTTT
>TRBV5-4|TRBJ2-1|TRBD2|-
CASSLGGTSSYNEQFF
TGTGCCAGCAGCTTGGGAGGGACTAGCTCCTACAATGAGCAGTTCTTC
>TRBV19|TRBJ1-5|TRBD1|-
CASSNQQGNQPQHF
TGTGCCAGTAGTAACCAACAGGGGAATCAGCCCCAGCATTTT